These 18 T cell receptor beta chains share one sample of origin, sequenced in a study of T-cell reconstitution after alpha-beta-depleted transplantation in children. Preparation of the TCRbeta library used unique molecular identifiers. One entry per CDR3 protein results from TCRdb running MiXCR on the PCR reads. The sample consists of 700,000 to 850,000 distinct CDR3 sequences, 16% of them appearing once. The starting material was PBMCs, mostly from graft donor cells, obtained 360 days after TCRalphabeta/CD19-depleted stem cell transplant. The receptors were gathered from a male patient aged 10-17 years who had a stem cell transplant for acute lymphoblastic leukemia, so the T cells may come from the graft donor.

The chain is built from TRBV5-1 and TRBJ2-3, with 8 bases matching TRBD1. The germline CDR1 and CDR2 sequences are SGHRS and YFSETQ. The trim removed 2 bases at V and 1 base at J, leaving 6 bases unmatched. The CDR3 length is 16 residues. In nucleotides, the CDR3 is TGCGCCAGCAGCTTTGACAGGGGCGGAGGCACAGATACGCAGTATTTT. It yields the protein CASSFDRGGGTDTQYF.

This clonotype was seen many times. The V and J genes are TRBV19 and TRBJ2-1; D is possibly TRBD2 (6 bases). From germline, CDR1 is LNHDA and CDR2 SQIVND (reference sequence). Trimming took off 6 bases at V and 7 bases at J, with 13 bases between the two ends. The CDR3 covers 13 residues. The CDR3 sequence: CASRTGSLNEQFF. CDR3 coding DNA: TGTGCCAGTAGAACCGGGAGCCTAAATGAGCAGTTCTTC. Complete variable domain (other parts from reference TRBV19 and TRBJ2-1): DGGITQSPKYLFRKEGQNVTLSCEQNLNHDAMYWYRQDPGQGLRLIYYSQIVNDFQKGDIAEGYSVSREKKESFPLTVTSAQKNPTAFYLCASRTGSLNEQFFGPGTRLTVL.

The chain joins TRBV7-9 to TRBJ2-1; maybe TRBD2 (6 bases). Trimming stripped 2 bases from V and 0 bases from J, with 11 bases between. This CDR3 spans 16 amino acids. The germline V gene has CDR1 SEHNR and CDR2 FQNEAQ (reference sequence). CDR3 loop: CASSLRGKSSYNEQFF. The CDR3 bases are TGTGCCAGCAGCTTACGGGGGAAGAGCTCCTACAATGAGCAGTTCTTC. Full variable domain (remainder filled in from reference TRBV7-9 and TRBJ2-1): DTGVSQNPRHKITKRGQNVTFRCDPISEHNRLYWYRQTLGQGPEFLTYFQNEAQLEKSRLLSDRFSAERPKGSFSTLEIQRTEQGDSAMYLCASSLRGKSSYNEQFFGPGTRLTVL.

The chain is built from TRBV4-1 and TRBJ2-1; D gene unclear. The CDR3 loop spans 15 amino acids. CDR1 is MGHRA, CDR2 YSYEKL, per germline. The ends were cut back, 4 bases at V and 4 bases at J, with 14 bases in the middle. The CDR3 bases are TGCGCCAGCAGCCCGTTTCCGGGTCATTACAATGAGCAGTTCTTC. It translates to CASSPFPGHYNEQFF.

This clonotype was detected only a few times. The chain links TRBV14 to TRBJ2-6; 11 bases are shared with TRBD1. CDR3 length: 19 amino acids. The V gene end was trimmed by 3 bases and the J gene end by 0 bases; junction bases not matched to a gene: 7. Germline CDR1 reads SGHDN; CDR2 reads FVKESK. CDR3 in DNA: TGTGCCAGCAGCCATCCCGGGACAGGGGGATTCTCTGGGGCCAACGTCCTGACTTTC. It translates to CASSHPGTGGFSGANVLTF.

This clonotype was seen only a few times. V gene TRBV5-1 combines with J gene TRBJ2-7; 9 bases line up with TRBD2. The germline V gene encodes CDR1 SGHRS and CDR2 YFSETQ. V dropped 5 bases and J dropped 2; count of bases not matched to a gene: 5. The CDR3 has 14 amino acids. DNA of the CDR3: TGCGCCAGCAGTCAGAGCGGGAGGCCCTACGAGCAGTACTTC. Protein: CASSQSGRPYEQYF.

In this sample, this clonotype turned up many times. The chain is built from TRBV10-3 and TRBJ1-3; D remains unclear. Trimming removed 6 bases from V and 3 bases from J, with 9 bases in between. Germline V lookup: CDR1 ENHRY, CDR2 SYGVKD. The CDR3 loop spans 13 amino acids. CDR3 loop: CAIRDPGGNTIYF. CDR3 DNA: TGTGCCATCAGGGACCCCGGTGGAAACACCATATATTTT.

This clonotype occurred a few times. For the CDR3, the DNA is TGCGCCAGCAGCGAGACAGGGTCCCAATACTCCTACGAGCAGTACTTC. It translates to CASSETGSQYSYEQYF. This rearrangement joins TRBV5-1 to TRBJ2-7, with 7 bases that match TRBD1. The CDR3 runs 16 residues. Germline CDR1 SGHRS, CDR2 YFSETQ. Trimming at V came to 4 bases and at J to 0 bases, leaving 10 bases not matched to a gene.

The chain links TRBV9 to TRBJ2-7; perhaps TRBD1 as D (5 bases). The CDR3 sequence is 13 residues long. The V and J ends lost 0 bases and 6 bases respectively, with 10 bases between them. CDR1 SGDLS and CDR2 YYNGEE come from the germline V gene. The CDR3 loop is CASSVEGRREQYF. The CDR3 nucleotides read TGTGCCAGCAGCGTAGAGGGGCGTCGCGAGCAGTACTTC.

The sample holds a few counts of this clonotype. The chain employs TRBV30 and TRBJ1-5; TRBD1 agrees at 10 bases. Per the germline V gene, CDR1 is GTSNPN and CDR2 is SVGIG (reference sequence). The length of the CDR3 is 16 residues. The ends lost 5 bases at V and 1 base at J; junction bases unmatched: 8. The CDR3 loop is CAWETGGISSNQPQHF. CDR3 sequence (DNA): TGTGCCTGGGAGACAGGGGGCATTTCCAGCAATCAGCCCCAGCATTTT. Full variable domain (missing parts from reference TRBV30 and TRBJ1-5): SQTIHQWPATLVQPVGSPLSLECTVEGTSNPNLYWYRQAAGRGLQLLFYSVGIGQISSEVPQNLSASRPQDRQFILSSKKLLLSDSGFYLCAWETGGISSNQPQHFGDGTRLSIL.

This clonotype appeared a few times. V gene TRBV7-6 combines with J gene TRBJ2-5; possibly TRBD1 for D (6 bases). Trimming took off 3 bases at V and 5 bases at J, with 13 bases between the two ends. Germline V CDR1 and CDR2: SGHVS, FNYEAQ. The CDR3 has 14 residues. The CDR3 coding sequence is TGTGCCAGCAGCTTCGGACAGCTGGGGGAGACCCAGTACTTC. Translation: CASSFGQLGETQYF.

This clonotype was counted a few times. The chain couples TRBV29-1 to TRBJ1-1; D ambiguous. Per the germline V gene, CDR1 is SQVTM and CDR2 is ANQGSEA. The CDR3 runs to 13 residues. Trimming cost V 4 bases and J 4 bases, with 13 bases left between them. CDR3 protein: CSVVMAVSTEAFF. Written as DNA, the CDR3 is TGCAGCGTTGTTATGGCTGTGAGCACTGAAGCTTTCTTT.

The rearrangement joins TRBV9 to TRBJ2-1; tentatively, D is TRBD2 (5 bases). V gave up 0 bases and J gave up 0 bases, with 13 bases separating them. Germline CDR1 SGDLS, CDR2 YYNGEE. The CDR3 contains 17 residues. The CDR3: CASSVAAGLSSYNEQFF. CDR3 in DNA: TGTGCCAGCAGCGTAGCTGCGGGCTTGAGCTCCTACAATGAGCAGTTCTTC.

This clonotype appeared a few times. CDR3 in DNA: TGCAGTGTCTCAGAATCGAGTGACACTGAAGCTTTCTTT. Amino acids: CSVSESSDTEAFF. This sequence joins TRBV20-1 and TRBJ1-1; D gene unclear. Germline V gene sequence: CDR1 DFQATT, CDR2 SNEGSKA (reference sequence). The CDR3 has 13 residues. V lost 7 bases and J lost 3, with 15 bases in between.

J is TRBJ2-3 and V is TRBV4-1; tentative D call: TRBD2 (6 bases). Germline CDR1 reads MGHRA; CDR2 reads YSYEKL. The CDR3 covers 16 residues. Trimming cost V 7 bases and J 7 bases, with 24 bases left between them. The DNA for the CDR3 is TGCGCCAGCACGGCACGACCGACTCCTGGGGGGAATACGCAGTATTTT. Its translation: CASTARPTPGGNTQYF.

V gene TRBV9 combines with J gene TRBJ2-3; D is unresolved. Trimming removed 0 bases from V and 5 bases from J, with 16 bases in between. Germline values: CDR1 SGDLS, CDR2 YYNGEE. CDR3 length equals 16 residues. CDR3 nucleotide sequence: TGTGCCAGCAGCGTAGAGGGTTATAAACTCCTAGATACGCAGTATTTT. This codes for CASSVEGYKLLDTQYF. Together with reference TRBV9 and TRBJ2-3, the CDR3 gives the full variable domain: DSGVTQTPKHLITATGQRVTLRCSPRSGDLSVYWYQQSLDQGLQFLIQYYNGEERAKGNILERFSAQQFPDLHSELNLSSLELGDSALYFCASSVEGYKLLDTQYFGPGTRLTVL.

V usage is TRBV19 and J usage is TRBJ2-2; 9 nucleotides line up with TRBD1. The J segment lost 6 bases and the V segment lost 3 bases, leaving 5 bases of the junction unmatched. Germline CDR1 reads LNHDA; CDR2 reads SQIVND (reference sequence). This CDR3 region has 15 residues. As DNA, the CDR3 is TGTGCCAGTAGTATTGGGACAGGGCTGGCCGGGGAGCTGTTTTTT. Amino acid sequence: CASSIGTGLAGELFF.

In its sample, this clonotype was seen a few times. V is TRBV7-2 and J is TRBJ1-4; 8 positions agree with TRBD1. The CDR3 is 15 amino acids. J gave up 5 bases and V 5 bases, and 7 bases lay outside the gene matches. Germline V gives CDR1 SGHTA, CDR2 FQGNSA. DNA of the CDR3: TGTGCCAGCAGCCCCGGACAGGGAGGAAATGAAAAACTGTTTTTT. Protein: CASSPGQGGNEKLFF.